The 26 T cell receptor beta chains below all came from one sample that was sequenced in a study of blood T cell repertoires in COVID-19. Generated by immunoSEQ multiplex PCR, the TCRdb table keeps only in-frame clones and is missing some. The profile covers some 290,000 clones, with almost 90% appearing a single time and over 9% taken by the ten largest. The sequencing sample was made of peripheral blood. These receptors all come from a woman in her 30s with COVID-19, enrolled during active disease.

The V gene is TRBV27, the J gene TRBJ1-3, with a weak D call TRBD1 (5 bases). Germline CDR1 MNHEY, CDR2 SMNVEV (reference sequence). Trimming removed 6 bases at V and 0 bases at J, with 15 bases between. The CDR3 covers 16 residues. The CDR3 spells CASRPYGGVSGNTIYF. In DNA, the CDR3 is TGTGCCAGCAGACCCTATGGGGGGGTCTCTGGAAACACCATATATTTT.

This rearrangement joins TRBV5-1 to TRBJ2-7, with 8 bases lining up with TRBD2. Germline V gene data show CDR1 as SGHRS and CDR2 as YFSETQ. The trim removed 0 bases at V and 1 base at J, leaving 3 bases unmatched. This CDR3 is 15 amino acids long. For the CDR3, the DNA is TGCGCCAGCAGCTTGGACGGCGGGAGGTCCTACGAGCAGTACTTC. Translation gives CASSLDGGRSYEQYF. Using reference TRBV5-1 and TRBJ2-7 for the parts outside the CDR3, the full variable domain is KAGVTQTPRYLIKTRGQQVTLSCSPISGHRSVSWYQQTPGQGLQFLFEYFSETQRNKGNFPGRFSGRQFSNSRSEMNVSTLELGDSALYLCASSLDGGRSYEQYFGPGTRLTVT.

J is TRBJ2-7 and V is TRBV4-1; maybe TRBD2 (6 bases). The germline gives CDR1 MGHRA, CDR2 YSYEKL. The V end lost 3 bases, the J end lost 3 bases, and 15 bases lay between the germline ends. The CDR3 covers 15 residues. CDR3 sequence (DNA): TGCGCCAGCAGCCAGAGGGACCGGGGAGGCTACGAGCAGTACTTC. Translation gives CASSQRDRGGYEQYF.

The rearrangement joins TRBV27 to TRBJ2-7; TRBD2 is a possible D gene (6 bases). Germline V gene data show CDR1 as MNHEY and CDR2 as SMNVEV (reference sequence). Trimming took 2 bases from V and 5 from J, leaving 16 bases between them. The CDR3 extends over 15 amino acids. CDR3 DNA sequence: TGTGCCAGCAGTTTAATACCAGCAGGGAGGAACGAGCAGTACTTC. Protein product: CASSLIPAGRNEQYF.

The V call is TRBV4-1, the J call TRBJ2-6, with 10 bases aligning to TRBD1. V dropped 6 bases and J dropped 1; count of bases not matched to a gene: 3. Germline CDR1 and CDR2: MGHRA and YSYEKL. This CDR3 spans 16 amino acids. The CDR3 region is CASRPGQGSGANVLTF. CDR3 in DNA: TGCGCCAGCAGACCGGGACAGGGGTCTGGGGCCAACGTCCTGACTTTC.

The rearrangement links TRBV11-3 to TRBJ1-5; TRBD1 agrees at 11 bases. The CDR3 is 19 amino acids. Germline trimming cut 4 bases from V and 4 bases from J; bases unmatched to any gene: 15. CDR1 and CDR2 (germline): SGHNT, YENEEA. CDR3 in amino acids: CASSSRTGGLVAENQPQHF. The CDR3 nucleotides read TGTGCCAGCAGCTCCCGGACAGGGGGCCTAGTGGCTGAGAATCAGCCCCAGCATTTT. The variable domain in full, with the rest retrieved from reference TRBV11-3 and TRBJ1-5, is EAGVVQSPRYKIIEKKQPVAFWCNPISGHNTLYWYLQNLGQGPELLIRYENEEAVDDSQLPKDRFSAERLKGVDSTLKIQPAELGDSAVYLCASSSRTGGLVAENQPQHFGDGTRLSIL.

The genes are TRBV5-1 and TRBJ2-3; maybe TRBD2 (5 bases). The CDR3 runs to 13 residues. The germline V and J ends were trimmed by 4 bases and 4 bases, with 10 bases remaining between them. Germline CDR1 SGHRS, CDR2 YFSETQ. In nucleotides, the CDR3 is TGCGCCAGCAGCCCCGCGGGCGCAGATACGCAGTATTTT. It is translated as CASSPAGADTQYF.

V usage is TRBV19 and J usage is TRBJ2-1, with TRBD1 matching 7 bases. Germline V gene sequence: CDR1 LNHDA, CDR2 SQIVND (reference sequence). The CDR3 is 15 amino acids. Unmatched junction bases numbered 9, after V lost 5 bases and J lost 5 bases. This CDR3 is CASSLSGTENNEQFF. CDR3 nucleotides: TGTGCCAGTAGTCTCTCCGGGACAGAAAACAATGAGCAGTTCTTC.

The rearrangement joins TRBV9 to TRBJ2-3, with 13 bases that match TRBD2. CDR1 and CDR2 (germline): SGDLS, YYNGEE. This CDR3 comprises 18 residues. After removal of 0 bases from V and 5 bases from J, the junction contained 9 bases not matched to a gene. The CDR3 sequence is CASSVGLAGGPLEDTQYF. The CDR3 DNA follows: TGTGCCAGCAGCGTAGGACTAGCGGGAGGTCCCCTGGAAGATACGCAGTATTTT.

This chain uses TRBV9 with TRBJ2-1; D unresolved. This CDR3 spans 13 amino acids. Trimming removed 1 base at V and 9 bases at J, with 11 bases between. Per the germline V gene, CDR1 is SGDLS and CDR2 is YYNGEE. In nucleotides, the CDR3 is TGTGCCAGCAGCGTAATCGAGTCTGGTGAGCAGTTCTTC. Translation: CASSVIESGEQFF.

V is TRBV30 and J is TRBJ2-3; D is undetermined. The V end was cut by 5 bases, the J end by 1 base, with 10 bases between. CDR1 GTSNPN and CDR2 SVGIG come from the germline V gene (reference sequence). The CDR3 sequence is 13 residues long. The CDR3 bases are TGTGCCTGGGTGAAAACAGGCACAGATACGCAGTATTTT. Protein sequence: CAWVKTGTDTQYF.

For the CDR3, the DNA is TGTGCCAGTAGCCCAAGAAGACTGGCCCAAGAGACCCAGTACTTC. Residues: CASSPRRLAQETQYF. This rearrangement joins TRBV19 to TRBJ2-5; no clear D. CDR1 and CDR2 (germline): LNHDA, SQIVND (reference sequence). Trimming removed 6 bases at V and 1 base at J, with 15 bases between. The CDR3 is 15 residues long.

The J gene is TRBJ2-7, the V gene TRBV4-3; 10 bases align to TRBD2. This CDR3 region has 17 residues. Germline CDR1 reads LGHNA; CDR2 reads YSLEER. With V trimmed by 0 bases and J by 5 bases, 10 bases remained unmatched. CDR3: CASSQDGSAGGPHEQYF. CDR3 nucleotides: TGCGCCAGCAGCCAAGATGGATCAGCGGGAGGGCCCCACGAGCAGTACTTC.

CDR3 loop: CASKWRSSYEQYF. In DNA, the CDR3 is TGTGCCAGCAAATGGCGGAGCTCCTACGAGCAGTACTTC. The rearrangement joins TRBV2 to TRBJ2-7; D unclear. V lost 7 bases and J lost 0, with 10 bases in between. Germline values: CDR1 SNHLY, CDR2 FYNNEI. The CDR3 extends over 13 amino acids.

The chain links TRBV2 to TRBJ1-5, with 7 positions matching TRBD1. The CDR3 is 13 residues long. V was clipped by 6 bases and J by 9 bases; unmatched bases: 8. Germline V gene sequence: CDR1 SNHLY, CDR2 FYNNEI. The CDR3 spells CASRPGQLLPQHF. In DNA form, the CDR3 reads TGTGCCAGCAGACCGGGACAGTTGCTGCCCCAGCATTTT.

V and J are TRBV11-2 and TRBJ2-3; TRBD1 is a possible D gene (6 bases). CDR3 length: 15 residues. Between the trimmed V and J ends, which lost 1 base and 8 bases, there was a span of 16 bases. Germline CDR1 SGHAT, CDR2 FQNNGV. As DNA, the CDR3 is TGTGCCAGCAGCTTAGCGAGACAGGATTTTGGTACGCAGTATTTT. Protein product: CASSLARQDFGTQYF. Full variable domain (rest looked up from reference TRBV11-2 and TRBJ2-3): EAGVAQSPRYKIIEKRQSVAFWCNPISGHATLYWYQQILGQGPKLLIQFQNNGVVDDSQLPKDRFSAERLKGVDSTLKIQPAKLEDSAVYLCASSLARQDFGTQYFGPGTRLTVL.

V gene TRBV5-5 combines with J gene TRBJ2-7; 10 bases line up with TRBD2. Unmatched junction bases numbered 1, after V lost 4 bases and J lost 0 bases. This CDR3 has 14 amino acids. Germline loops: CDR1 SGHKS, CDR2 YYEKEE (reference sequence). CDR3 nucleotide sequence: TGTGCCAGCAGCCGGACTAGCGGCTCCTACGAGCAGTACTTC. Translation gives CASSRTSGSYEQYF.

J is TRBJ2-1 and V is TRBV6-5; 11 positions match TRBD2. The CDR3 is 14 amino acids. With 5 bases clipped from V and 8 bases from J, the junction kept 5 bases outside the gene matches. Germline CDR1 reads MNHEY; CDR2 reads SVGAGI. The CDR3 sequence: CASSRSGRDDEQFF. The DNA of the CDR3 is TGTGCCAGCAGTCGTAGCGGGAGGGATGATGAGCAGTTCTTC.

In DNA form, the CDR3 reads TGCGCCACCCAGCTTGGGACAGGACCCTACGAGCAGTACTTC. It yields the protein CATQLGTGPYEQYF. This chain connects TRBV5-1 to TRBJ2-7; 8 nucleotides line up with TRBD1. Per germline, CDR1 SGHRS and CDR2 YFSETQ. With 9 bases clipped from V and 2 bases from J, the junction kept 10 bases outside the gene matches. This CDR3 contains 14 residues.

This clone was counted once. The chain links TRBV5-4 to TRBJ1-2; weak D call: TRBD1 (5 bases). CDR3 length equals 13 residues. The V end lost 2 bases, the J end lost 6 bases, and 11 bases lay between the germline ends. CDR1 SGHNT and CDR2 YYREEE come from the germline V gene (reference sequence). The CDR3 region has the DNA TGTGCCAGCAGCTTCGTTGGGGGGAATGGCTACACCTTC. Translating it yields CASSFVGGNGYTF.

V and J are TRBV18 and TRBJ2-4, with 12 positions matching TRBD2. Germline CDR1 reads KGHSH; CDR2 reads LQKENI. CDR3 size: 21 residues. Trimming removed 2 bases from V and 2 bases from J; junction bases left unmatched: 16. CDR3 DNA sequence: TGTGCCAGCTCACCAGCCAGGGACAAAACACTAGCGGGAGGATCCAAAAACATTCAGTACTTC. It encodes CASSPARDKTLAGGSKNIQYF.

The chain is built from TRBV5-1 and TRBJ2-7, with D unclear. Germline values: CDR1 SGHRS, CDR2 YFSETQ. The V end lost 1 base, the J end lost 0 bases, and 8 bases lay between the germline ends. The CDR3 consists of 14 residues. CDR3 nucleotide sequence: TGCGCCAGCAGCTTGAGACTGGCCTCCTACGAGCAGTACTTC. It codes for CASSLRLASYEQYF.

The chain carries TRBV10-3 and TRBJ1-3; possibly TRBD1 for D (6 bases). The CDR3 has 17 residues. Germline assignment: CDR1 ENHRY and CDR2 SYGVKD. V was cut by 8 bases and J by 0 bases, with 20 bases left in between. The CDR3 region is CAIGGGATENSGNTIYF. CDR3 nucleotide sequence: TGTGCCATCGGAGGGGGGGCAACAGAAAACTCTGGAAACACCATATATTTT.

About this clone itself: This specimen includes other DNA sequences encoding the same CDR3. The chain has TRBV7-9 and TRBJ2-7, with 7 positions matching TRBD1. Germline lookup yields CDR1 SEHNR and CDR2 FQNEAQ (reference sequence). This CDR3 is 13 amino acids long. Losses at the gene ends were 3 bases for V and 2 bases for J; bases not matched to a gene: 1. CDR3 nucleotide sequence: TGTGCCAGCAGCTTGGGGACAGCCTACGAGCAGTACTTC. This gives the protein CASSLGTAYEQYF.

This chain links TRBV7-2 with TRBJ2-1; 10 bases fit TRBD2. Trimming at V came to 2 bases and at J to 3 bases, leaving 7 bases not matched to a gene. Looked up from germline, CDR1 is SGHTA and CDR2 is FQGNSA. The CDR3 runs to 17 residues. CDR3 coding DNA: TGTGCCAGCAGCTTACGCAGCGGGAGGGGTATCTACAATGAGCAGTTCTTC. Protein product: CASSLRSGRGIYNEQFF.

The chain links TRBV5-4 to TRBJ2-7; 7 bases agree with TRBD2. The CDR3 is made up of 15 amino acids. Trimming removed 3 bases from V and 1 base from J; junction bases left unmatched: 7. Looked up from germline, CDR1 is SGHNT and CDR2 is YYREEE (reference sequence). The CDR3 here is CASSSASGPSYEQYF. The CDR3 DNA follows: TGTGCCAGCAGCTCGGCTAGCGGACCATCCTACGAGCAGTACTTC.